This T cell receptor beta chain stems from a study of CD8 T cells in Susac syndrome. After extraction with the RNeasy kit, roughly 0.45 to 1 ug of the RNA was reverse transcribed using random hexamers. Each CDR3 protein is one row after TCRdb ran MiXCR on the immunoSEQ multiplex PCR reads. The sample comprises roughly 120,000 distinct CDR3 sequences, 85% to 95% of which are singletons, and 0.093% rests with the top ten. The CDR3 has 14 residues. V lost 7 bases to trimming and J lost 4 bases, with 16 bases between them. CDR1 MDHEN and CDR2 SYDVKM come from the germline V gene. Sequencing targeted TCR beta in blood CD8+ and CD4+ T cells.

This rearrangement joins TRBV28 to TRBJ1-2; perhaps TRBD1 as D (6 bases). The specimen was CD4+ T cells from PBMCs. The clonotype comes from a human donor with multiple sclerosis. The CDR3 region is CASTQGQGGYGYTF. The CDR3 coding sequence is TGTGCCAGCACCCAGGGCCAAGGGGGCTATGGCTACACCTTC.